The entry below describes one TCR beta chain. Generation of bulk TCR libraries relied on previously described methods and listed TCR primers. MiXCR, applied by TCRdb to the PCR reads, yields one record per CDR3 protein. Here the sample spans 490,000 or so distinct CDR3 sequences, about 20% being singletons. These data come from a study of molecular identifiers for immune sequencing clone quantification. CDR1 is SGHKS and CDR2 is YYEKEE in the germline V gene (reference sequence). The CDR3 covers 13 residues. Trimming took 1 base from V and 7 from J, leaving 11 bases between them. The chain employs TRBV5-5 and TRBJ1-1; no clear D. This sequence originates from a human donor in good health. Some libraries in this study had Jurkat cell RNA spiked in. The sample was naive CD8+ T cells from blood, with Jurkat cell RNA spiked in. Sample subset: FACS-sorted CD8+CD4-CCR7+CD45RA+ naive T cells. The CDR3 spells CASSLRAGDEAFF. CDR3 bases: TGTGCCAGCAGCTTGAGGGCAGGTGATGAAGCTTTCTTT.